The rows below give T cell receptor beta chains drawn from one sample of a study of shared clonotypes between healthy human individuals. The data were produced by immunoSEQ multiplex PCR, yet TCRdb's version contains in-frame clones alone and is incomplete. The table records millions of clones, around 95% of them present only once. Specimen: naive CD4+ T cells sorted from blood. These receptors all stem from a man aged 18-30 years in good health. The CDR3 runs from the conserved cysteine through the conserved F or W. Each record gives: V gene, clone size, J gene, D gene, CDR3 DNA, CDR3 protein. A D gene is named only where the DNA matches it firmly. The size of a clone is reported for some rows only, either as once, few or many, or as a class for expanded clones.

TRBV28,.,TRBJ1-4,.,TGTGCCAGCAGACCGACAGGCCCCCTTGAAAAACTGTTTTTT,CASRPTGPLEKLFF
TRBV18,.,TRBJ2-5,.,TGTGCCAGCTCACCTGAGCGGGAGACCCAGTACTTC,CASSPERETQYF
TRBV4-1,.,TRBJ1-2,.,TGCGCCAGCAGCCAACAAAATTACAGGGAGTATGGCTACACCTTC,CASSQQNYREYGYTF
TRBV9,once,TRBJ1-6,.,TGTGCCAGCAGCAGGGATCAGGCTCCACCCCTCCACTTT,CASSRDQAPPLHF
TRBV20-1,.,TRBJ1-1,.,TGCAGTGCTAGTGGGGGGACTGAAGCTTTCTTT,CSASGGTEAFF
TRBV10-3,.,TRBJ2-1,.,TGTGCCATCAGTGAAACAGCGTACAATGAGCAGTTCTTC,CAISETAYNEQFF
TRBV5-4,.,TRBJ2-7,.,TGTGCCAGCAGCTTGATCGACACCAGCTCCTACGAGCAGTACTTC,CASSLIDTSSYEQYF
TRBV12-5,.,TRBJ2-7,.,TGTGCTAGTGGTTTGGTACGTCCAGTCTCCTACGAGCAGTACTTC,CASGLVRPVSYEQYF
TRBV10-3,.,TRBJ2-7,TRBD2,TGTGCCATCACCTCGGGACTAGCGGCCGACGAGCAGTACTTC,CAITSGLAADEQYF
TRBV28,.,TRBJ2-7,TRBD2,TGTGCCAGCAGTTTGGCCCTAGCGGACTACGAGCAGTACTTC,CASSLALADYEQYF
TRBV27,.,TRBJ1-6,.,TGTGCCAGCAGTTGGGCAGGCCACCGTAATTCACCCCTCCACTTT,CASSWAGHRNSPLHF
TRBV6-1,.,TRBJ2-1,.,TGTGCCAGCAGGGAACGAAGCGCAGGGCAGGGGATAGTAAAGAATGAGCAGTTCTTC,CASRERSAGQGIVKNEQFF
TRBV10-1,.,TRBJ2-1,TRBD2,TGCGCCAGCAGCGCGGGATCTAGCGGGAGGATCAATGAGCAGTTCTTC,CASSAGSSGRINEQFF
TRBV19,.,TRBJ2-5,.,TGTGCCAGTAGTATTTGGGTACAAGAGACCCAGTACTTC,CASSIWVQETQYF
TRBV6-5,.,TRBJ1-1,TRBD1,TGTGCCAGCAGTTACCCGGGAGGGGGCCGCGCTGAAGCTTTCTTT,CASSYPGGGRAEAFF
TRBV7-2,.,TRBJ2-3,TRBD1,TGTGCCAGCAGCAGGGACAGGTACACAGATACGCAGTATTTT,CASSRDRYTDTQYF
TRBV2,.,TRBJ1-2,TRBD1,TGTGCCAGCGGACAGGGTCAAATCTATGGCTACACCTTC,CASGQGQIYGYTF
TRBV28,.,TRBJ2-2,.,TGTGCCAGTTCGGGGCCCCTTCGATTCGGGGAGCTGTTTTTT,CASSGPLRFGELFF
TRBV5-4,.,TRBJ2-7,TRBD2,TGTGCCAGCAGCTTGGCCCTAGCGGGAGAAACCTACGAGCAGTACTTC,CASSLALAGETYEQYF
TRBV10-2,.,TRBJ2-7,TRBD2,TGCGCCAGCCGTGAGAGCGGGGCGTCCGTGAGCTCCTACGAGCAGTACTTC,CASRESGASVSSYEQYF
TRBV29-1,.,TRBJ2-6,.,TGCAGCGCCGGATCGGGGTCTGGGGCCAACGTCCTGACTTTC,CSAGSGSGANVLTF
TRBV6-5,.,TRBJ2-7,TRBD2,TGTGCCAGCACTCGTGCGGCTAGCGGGATCTACGAGCAGTACTTC,CASTRAASGIYEQYF
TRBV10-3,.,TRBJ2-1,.,TGTGCCATCAGCGGATTGTTAGGCTCCTACAATGAGCAGTTCTTC,CAISGLLGSYNEQFF
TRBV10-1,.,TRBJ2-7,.,TGCGCCAGCAGTGAGTCGTTGGGAGGAGGGTACGAGCAGTACTTC,CASSESLGGGYEQYF
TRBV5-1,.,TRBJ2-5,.,TGCGCCAGCAGCCTCCTCGCGGGTCCGGAGACCCAGTACTTC,CASSLLAGPETQYF
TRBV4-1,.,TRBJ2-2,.,TGCGCCAGCAGCCAACTGGGGGGTACGAACACCGGGGAGCTGTTTTTT,CASSQLGGTNTGELFF
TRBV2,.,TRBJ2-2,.,TGTGCCAGCGGGTCGCGAACTTCGAACACCGGGGAGCTGTTTTTT,CASGSRTSNTGELFF
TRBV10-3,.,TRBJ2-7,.,TGTGCCATCAGTGAGTCGGGAGTTCTCCCCTACGAGCAGTACTTC,CAISESGVLPYEQYF
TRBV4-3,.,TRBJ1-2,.,TGCGCCAGCAGCCAGAAGTCCGGAAACTATGGCTACACCTTC,CASSQKSGNYGYTF
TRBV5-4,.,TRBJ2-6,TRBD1,TGTGCCAGCAGCTTGGTGGGGGACAGGGGCCGCTCTGGGGCCAACGTCCTGACTTTC,CASSLVGDRGRSGANVLTF
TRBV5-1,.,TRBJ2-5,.,TGCGCCAGCAGCTTGGGACTAGTGGAGACCCAGTACTTC,CASSLGLVETQYF
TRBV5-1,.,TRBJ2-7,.,TGCGCCAGCAGCCCTGGGGGGCCTGGGTTGAGCGAGCAGTACTTC,CASSPGGPGLSEQYF
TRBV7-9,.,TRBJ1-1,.,TGTGCCAGCAGCTTAGAGTCAGGGGCGATACGAGCTTTCTTT,CASSLESGAIRAFF
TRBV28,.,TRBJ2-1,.,TGTGCCAGCAGTTTATATGCAGCACACAATGAGCAGTTCTTC,CASSLYAAHNEQFF
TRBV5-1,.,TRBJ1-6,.,TGCGCCAGCAGCTTGGATGGAATCGCCGCTTTTTCACCCCTCCACTTT,CASSLDGIAAFSPLHF
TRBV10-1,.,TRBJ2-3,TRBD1,TGCGCCAGCAGTGAGGACAGGGGGAAAGCAGATACGCAGTATTTT,CASSEDRGKADTQYF
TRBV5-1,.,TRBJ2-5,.,TGCGCCAGCAGGGAATGGGGATTAGAGACCCAGTACTTC,CASREWGLETQYF
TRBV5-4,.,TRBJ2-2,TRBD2,TGTGCCAGCAGATCTCGACTAGCGGGCAACACCGGGGAGCTGTTTTTT,CASRSRLAGNTGELFF